This TCR beta chain is drawn from a study of control samples from healthy donors and cancer patients. CDR3 length equals 15 residues. Trimming cost V 1 base and J 5 bases, with 14 bases left between them. In germline, CDR1 is LGHDT, CDR2 YNNKEL (reference sequence). The protocol was immunoSEQ multiplex PCR, while the TCRdb copy is restricted to in-frame clones and leaves out a portion. Among approximately 70,000 clones, more than 80% were seen once, and the ten largest hold about 16%. Sequencing used blood. This clonotype was sampled from a man aged 50 to 59 in good health. This chain joins TRBV3-1 (or the pseudogene TRBV3-2) and TRBJ1-1; D unclear. The DNA for the CDR3 is TGTGCCAGCAGCCAAGGCTGCGGGAGAGGGACTGAAGCTTTCTTT. Translation: CASSQGCGRGTEAFF.